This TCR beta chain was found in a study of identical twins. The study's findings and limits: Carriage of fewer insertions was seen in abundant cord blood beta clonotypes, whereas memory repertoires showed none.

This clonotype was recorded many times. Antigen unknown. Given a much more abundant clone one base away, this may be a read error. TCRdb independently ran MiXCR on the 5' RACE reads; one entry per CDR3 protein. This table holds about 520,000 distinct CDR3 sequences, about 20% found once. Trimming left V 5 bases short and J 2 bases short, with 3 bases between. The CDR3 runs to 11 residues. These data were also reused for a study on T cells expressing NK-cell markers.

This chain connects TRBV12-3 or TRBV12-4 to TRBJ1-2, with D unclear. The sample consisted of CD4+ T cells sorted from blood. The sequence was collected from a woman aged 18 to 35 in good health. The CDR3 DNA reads TGTGCCAGCAGTATGAACTATGGCTACACCTTC. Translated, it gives CASSMNYGYTF.